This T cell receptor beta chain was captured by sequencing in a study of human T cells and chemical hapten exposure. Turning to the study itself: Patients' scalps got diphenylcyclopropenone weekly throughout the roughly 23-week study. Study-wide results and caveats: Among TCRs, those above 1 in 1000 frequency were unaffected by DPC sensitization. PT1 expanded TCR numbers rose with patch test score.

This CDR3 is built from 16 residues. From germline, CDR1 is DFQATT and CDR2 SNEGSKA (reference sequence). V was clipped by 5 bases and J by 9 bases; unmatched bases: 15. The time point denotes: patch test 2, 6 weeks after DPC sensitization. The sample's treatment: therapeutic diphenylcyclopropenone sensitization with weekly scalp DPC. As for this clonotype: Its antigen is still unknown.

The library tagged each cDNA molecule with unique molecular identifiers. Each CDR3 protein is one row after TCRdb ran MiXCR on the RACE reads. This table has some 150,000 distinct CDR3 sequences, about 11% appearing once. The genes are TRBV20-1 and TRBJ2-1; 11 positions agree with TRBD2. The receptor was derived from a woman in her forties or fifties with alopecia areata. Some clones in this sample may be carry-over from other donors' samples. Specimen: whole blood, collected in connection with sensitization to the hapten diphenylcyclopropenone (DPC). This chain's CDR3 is CSAPRLAGQLYGEQFF. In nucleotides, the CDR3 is TGCAGTGCTCCCCGACTAGCGGGACAGCTGTATGGTGAGCAGTTCTTC.